This TCR beta chain was captured in a study of Graves' ophthalmopathy and Graves' hyperthyroidism (dated by TCRdb to 2016 to 2019). About the investigation overall: Peripheral blood samples were taken at the time of initial diagnosis, before any treatment was given. TCR beta repertoire signatures were used to distinguish Graves' ophthalmopathy from Graves' hyperthyroidism and to predict progression to ophthalmopathy. In total, 135 blood samples were TCR-sequenced: 40 to 45 ophthalmopathy, some 75 hyperthyroidism and 17 hyperthyroidism-to-ophthalmopathy patients. A discovery set of about 99 patients (around 45 ophthalmopathy, fewer than 60 stable hyperthyroidism) was enrolled to explore V-J signatures distinguishing ophthalmopathy from hyperthyroidism. The independent validation cohort included 18 to 20 hyperthyroidism patients plus 17 patients who later progressed from hyperthyroidism to ophthalmopathy. In about six hyperthyroidism patients, the T-cell repertoire of thyroid tissue was compared with the T-cell repertoire of blood. Once sampling was done, hyperthyroidism patients were given methimazole at a starting dose of 30 mg daily, while ophthalmopathy patients were given high-dose intravenous methylprednisolone. The approximately 98 discovery patients were randomly divided into training and test sets at a 7:3 ratio.

For repertoire sequencing, the TCR beta CDR3 regions were amplified from RNA transcripts. HTBI primers and the Qiagen OneStep RT-PCR kit were used in a first-round RT-PCR, which was followed by a second-round multiplex PCR, size selection and purification. Sequencing of the libraries was carried out on an Illumina HiSeq2000 in paired-end mode with 100 bp reads. As for how the authors treated the data: SOAPnuke was used for read processing, and reads with adapters, uncalled bases, a mean Phred below 15, or no exact constant-primer or identifier match were discarded. COPE v1.2.5 was used to merge high-quality paired reads. Unique nucleotide sequences were defined as clonotypes and aligned to IMGT TRB V, D and J references using MiTCR v1.1. The analysis was limited to V-J combinations with a frequency above 0.0001, which together covered 99.2% of repertoires. For each V-J combination, a TCR clonal expansion and chaos score was defined as the ratio of F50 clonal expansion to chaos observed in the TCRdist matrix. Features were reduced by Welch's t-statistics and random forest to approximately 13 V-J combinations, which fed a naive Bayes classifier. The Morisita-Horn index was used to measure how similar the thyroid and blood repertoires were. TCRdb cleaned the public reads at Q25 with fastp, built clones with MiXCR and kept in-frame beta chains. When rows share a CDR3 protein, they turn into one entry using the most common DNA and genes. TCRdb's processing, not the authors' own work, is the source of the V and J calls. For this sample there are approximately 460,000 distinct CDR3 sequences; around 15% appear just once. The ten largest clones take up 9.8% of the sample.

Ophthalmopathy patients had moderately to severely active disease, Clinical Activity Score of at least 3, NOSPECS grade of at least 4, and disease duration under 3 months. Patients with other autoimmune diseases, uncontrolled infections, pregnancy or lactation were excluded. Diagnosis relied on clinical symptoms, serum thyroxine, TRAb, thyroid ultrasound and orbital computed tomography. Using Ficoll-Paque density gradient centrifugation, PBMCs were isolated from 9.5 to 10 ml of fresh peripheral blood. Trizol reagent was used to extract the total RNA, and its quality was then checked on an Agilent 2100 Bioanalyzer. Cut back by 5 bases and 1 base, the V and J ends lie 12 bases apart. Counted from cysteine to phenylalanine, this CDR3 has 15 amino acids. Kept here is only the CDR3 DNA, which spans 45 bases and is read in frame from base 1. CDR1 SGHTA and CDR2 FQGNSA were looked up in the germline V gene.

This clonotype was counted at least ten times. The antigen it recognizes is unknown. There are no base qualities to consult, and no much larger clone falls within one base. General findings and caveats noted by the study authors: The 13-signature model separated ophthalmopathy from stable hyperthyroidism with roughly 88% sensitivity and around 84% specificity in cross-validation, and 80%/75% in the test set. In validation, the model predicted ophthalmopathy progression with nearly 71% sensitivity and about 77% specificity; about a dozen predicted patients were CT-confirmed with GO in a median of roughly 6.8 months. Most of the expanded thyroid clonotypes with a frequency above 0.001 were also detected in blood, and it was suggested that the thyroid immune response may be reflected by blood repertoires. No statistical method was used to set the sample size in advance, and the investigators knew which group each participant was assigned to.

The rearranged segments are TRBV7-2 and TRBJ2-4; matching of 5 bases hints at TRBD1 as the D gene. The receptor's source is a woman between 25 and 40 years old with Graves' ophthalmopathy. Donor details come from another sample of the same person, matched by shared clones. The sample comprised blood. The CDR3 amino acid sequence is: CASSPGLGAKNIQYF. The sequenced DNA is TGTGCCAGCAGCCCAGGGCTGGGGGCCAAAAACATTCAGTACTTC.